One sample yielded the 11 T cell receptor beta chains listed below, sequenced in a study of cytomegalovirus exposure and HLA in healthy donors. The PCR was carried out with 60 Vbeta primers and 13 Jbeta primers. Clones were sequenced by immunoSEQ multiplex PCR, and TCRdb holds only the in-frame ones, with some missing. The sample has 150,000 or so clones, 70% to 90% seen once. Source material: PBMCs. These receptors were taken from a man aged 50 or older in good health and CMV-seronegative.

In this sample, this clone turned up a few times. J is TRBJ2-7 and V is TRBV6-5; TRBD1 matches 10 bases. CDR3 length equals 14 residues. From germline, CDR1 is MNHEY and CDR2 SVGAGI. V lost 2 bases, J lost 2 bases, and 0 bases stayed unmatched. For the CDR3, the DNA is TGTGCCAGCAGTTACGGGACAGGGGCCTACGAGCAGTACTTC. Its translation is CASSYGTGAYEQYF.

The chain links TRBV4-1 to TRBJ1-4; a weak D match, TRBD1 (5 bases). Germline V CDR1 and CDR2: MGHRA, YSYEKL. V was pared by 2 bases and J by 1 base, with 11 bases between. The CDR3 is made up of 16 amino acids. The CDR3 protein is CASSQTQGGTNEKLFF. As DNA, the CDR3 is TGCGCCAGCAGCCAAACTCAGGGTGGAACTAATGAAAAACTGTTTTTT.

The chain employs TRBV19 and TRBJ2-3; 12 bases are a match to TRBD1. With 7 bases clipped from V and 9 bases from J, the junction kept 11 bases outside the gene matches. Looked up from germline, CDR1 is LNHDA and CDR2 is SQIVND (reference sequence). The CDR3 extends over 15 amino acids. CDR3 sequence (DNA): TGTGCCAGTACCCCCGGGACAGGGGGCACCTGGACGCAGTATTTT. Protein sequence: CASTPGTGGTWTQYF. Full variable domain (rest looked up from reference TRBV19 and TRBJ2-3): DGGITQSPKYLFRKEGQNVTLSCEQNLNHDAMYWYRQDPGQGLRLIYYSQIVNDFQKGDIAEGYSVSREKKESFPLTVTSAQKNPTAFYLCASTPGTGGTWTQYFGPGTRLTVL.

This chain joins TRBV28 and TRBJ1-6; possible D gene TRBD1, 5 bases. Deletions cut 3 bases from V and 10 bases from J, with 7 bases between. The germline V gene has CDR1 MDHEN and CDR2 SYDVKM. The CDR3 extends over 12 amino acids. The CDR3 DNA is TGTGCCAGCAGTTTCAGGGAATCACCCCTCCACTTT. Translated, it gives CASSFRESPLHF.

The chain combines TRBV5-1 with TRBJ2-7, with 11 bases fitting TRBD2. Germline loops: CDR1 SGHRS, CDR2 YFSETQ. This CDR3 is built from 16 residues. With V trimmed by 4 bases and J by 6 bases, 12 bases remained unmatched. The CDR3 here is CASSPTSGNPSGEQYF. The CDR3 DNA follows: TGCGCCAGCAGCCCGACTAGCGGGAACCCCTCGGGCGAGCAGTACTTC.

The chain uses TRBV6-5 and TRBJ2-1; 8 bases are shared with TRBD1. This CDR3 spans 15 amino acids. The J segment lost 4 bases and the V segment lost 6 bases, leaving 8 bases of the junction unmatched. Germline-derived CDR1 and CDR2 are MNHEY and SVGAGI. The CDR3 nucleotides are TGTGCCAGCAGAAAACCGACAGGGGAATACAATGAGCAGTTCTTC. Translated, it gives CASRKPTGEYNEQFF.

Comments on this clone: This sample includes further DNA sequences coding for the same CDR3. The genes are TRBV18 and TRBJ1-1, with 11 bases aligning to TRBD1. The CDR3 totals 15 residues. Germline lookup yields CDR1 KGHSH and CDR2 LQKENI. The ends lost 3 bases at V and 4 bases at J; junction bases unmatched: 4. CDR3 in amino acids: CASSPSGTGGTEAFF. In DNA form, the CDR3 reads TGTGCCAGCTCACCGAGCGGGACAGGGGGCACTGAAGCTTTCTTT.

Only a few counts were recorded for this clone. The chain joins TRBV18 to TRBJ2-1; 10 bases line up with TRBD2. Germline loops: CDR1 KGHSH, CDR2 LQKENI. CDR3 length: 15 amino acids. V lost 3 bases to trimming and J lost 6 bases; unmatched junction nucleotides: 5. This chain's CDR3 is CASSPSGRTLNEQFF. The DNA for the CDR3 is TGTGCCAGCTCACCTAGCGGGAGGACTCTCAATGAGCAGTTCTTC.

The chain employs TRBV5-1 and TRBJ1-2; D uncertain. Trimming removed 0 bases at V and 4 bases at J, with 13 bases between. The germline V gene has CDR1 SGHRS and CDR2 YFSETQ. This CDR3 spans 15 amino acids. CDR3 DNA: TGCGCCAGCAGCTTGGGATCCAGCGAAGGCTATGGCTACACCTTC. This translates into CASSLGSSEGYGYTF.

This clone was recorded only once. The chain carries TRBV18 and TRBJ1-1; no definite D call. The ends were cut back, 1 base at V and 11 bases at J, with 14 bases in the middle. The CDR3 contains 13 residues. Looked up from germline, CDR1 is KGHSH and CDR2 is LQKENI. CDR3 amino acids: CASSPQRDAMAFF. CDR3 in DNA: TGTGCCAGCTCACCACAGAGGGATGCCATGGCTTTCTTT.

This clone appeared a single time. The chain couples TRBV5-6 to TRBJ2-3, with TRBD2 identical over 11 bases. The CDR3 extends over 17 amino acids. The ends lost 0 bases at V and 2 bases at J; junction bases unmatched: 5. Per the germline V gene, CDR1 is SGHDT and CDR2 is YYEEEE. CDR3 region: CASSLGGTSGFTDTQYF. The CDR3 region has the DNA TGTGCCAGCAGCTTGGGGGGGACTAGCGGATTCACAGATACGCAGTATTTT. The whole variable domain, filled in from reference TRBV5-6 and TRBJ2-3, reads DAGVTQSPTHLIKTRGQQVTLRCSPKSGHDTVSWYQQALGQGPQFIFQYYEEEERQRGNFPDRFSGHQFPNYSSELNVNALLLGDSALYLCASSLGGTSGFTDTQYFGPGTRLTVL.